The clone carrying this TCR beta chain was counted once. In the authors' workflow: Researchers report that nucleated cell counts were estimated from reference gene primer amplification. Repertoires were generated with immunoSEQ multiplex PCR, while TCRdb's copy carries only in-frame clones and drops some. Clone size and V and J calls were adopted from that table, with D and trimming inferred from the DNA. The sample gives some 250,000 clones, around 82% of which show up once; 4% to 5.5% is in the top ten. Trimming left V 4 bases short and J 4 bases short, with 10 bases between. The germline gives CDR1 LGHDT, CDR2 YNNKEL (reference sequence). CDR3 length: 13 amino acids. This entry comes from a study of blood T cell repertoires in COVID-19. As for the study in general: The samples span acute and convalescent COVID-19 from the United States, Italy and Spain. Sample material is recorded as cDNA or gDNA derived from T cells, B-cell-depleted T cells, or PBMCs.

The sample comprised peripheral blood. The source of this sequence is a man over 45 with active or convalescent COVID-19. The chain links TRBV3-1 (or the pseudogene TRBV3-2) to TRBJ2-5; no reliable D call. CDR3 in amino acids: CASSPPPPETQYF. The CDR3 DNA reads TGTGCCAGCAGCCCCCCTCCCCCAGAGACCCAGTACTTC.